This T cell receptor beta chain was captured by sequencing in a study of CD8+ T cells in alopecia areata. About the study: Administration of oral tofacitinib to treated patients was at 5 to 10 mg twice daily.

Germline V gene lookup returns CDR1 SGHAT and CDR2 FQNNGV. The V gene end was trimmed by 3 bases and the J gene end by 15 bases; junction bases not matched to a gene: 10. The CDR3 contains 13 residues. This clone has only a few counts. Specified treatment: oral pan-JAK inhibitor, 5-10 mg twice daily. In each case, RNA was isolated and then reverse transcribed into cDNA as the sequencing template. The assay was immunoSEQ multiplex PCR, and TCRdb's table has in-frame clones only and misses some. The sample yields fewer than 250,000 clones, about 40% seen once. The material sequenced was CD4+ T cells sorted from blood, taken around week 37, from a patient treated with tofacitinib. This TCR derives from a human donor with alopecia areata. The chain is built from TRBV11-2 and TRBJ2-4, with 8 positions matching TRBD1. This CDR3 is CASSLASTGERYF. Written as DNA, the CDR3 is TGTGCCAGCAGCTTGGCGTCGACAGGGGAGCGGTACTTC.